The clone carrying this T cell receptor beta chain was seen at least ten times. No antigen is known for it. CDR3 length: 17 amino acids. V was trimmed by 2 bases and J by 3 bases, leaving 19 bases between them. Germline-derived CDR1 and CDR2 are SGHAT and FQNNGV. These data belong to a study of regulatory T cells in long-lasting Graves disease. Study findings and constraints: With persistent disease, TRBV28, TRBJ1-2 and TRBJ2-5 were the favored segments.

Researchers made TCR beta libraries by using iRepertoire HTBI primers and running Arm-PCR on CDR3 regions. TCRdb used MiXCR to reprocess the multiplex PCR reads, holding one entry per CDR3 protein. The sample lists 400,000 to 500,000 distinct CDR3 sequences, roughly 21% occurring once. Time point specified: persistent/refractory GD, antithyroid drugs over 5 years with positive TRAb. Making the TCR library involved RNA that had been extracted from PBMCs. This TCR derives from a female donor with Graves disease. The chain employs TRBV11-2 and TRBJ2-5; the D is unclear. Source: peripheral blood mononuclear cells (PBMCs), taken when the disease was refractory, from a patient treated with antithyroid drugs. CDR3 sequence: CASSLLLSAYTEETQYF. The CDR3 DNA reads as TGTGCCAGCAGCTTACTTCTGTCGGCCTACACAGAAGAGACCCAGTACTTC.